This paragraph reports one TCR beta chain. Which antigen it targets is not known. No base quality information exists; no much larger clone differs at one position. The library relied on the immunoSEQ multiplex PCR assay. The study's processing was this. A statistical classification framework was built to diagnose cytomegalovirus status from the catalog of TCR beta chain sequences. TCRdb holds this immuneACCESS table with in-frame rearrangements only. Some clones are missing; in checked studies, unresolved V genes explain under half, and the rest has no known cause. V, J and clone size derive from that table, while D and trimming were established from the DNA sequence. This sample holds over 200,000 clones; just over 85% were observed only once. Around 3% of the sample is in the top ten clones. The donors belonged to the validation cohort of over a hundred subjects, which was separate from the roughly 700-subject first cohort.

These data are taken from a study of cytomegalovirus exposure and HLA in healthy donors (dated by TCRdb to between 2016 and 2019). About the investigation overall: According to a later analysis, the approximately 130 validation repertoires were produced on the same platform as the 700 or so repertoires of the first cohort. The aim of the study was to test whether cataloging public T cell receptors could identify signatures of past pathogen exposure. To predict cytomegalovirus infection status, the study brought together high-throughput TCR immunosequencing, statistical association of individual TCRs with disease status, and machine learning. Along with the roughly 700-subject first cohort, a separate validation cohort of over 90 different subjects was used. Overall results and qualifications from the work: The validation cohort had no HLA typing available for a later analysis, so co-occurrence within that cohort was assessed over all 110 or so repertoires. In a later analysis, TCRs clustered in the first cohort were found to also tend to co-occur in the roughly 130 validation repertoires, with approximately 93% of cluster scores above 0. In vitro tests confirmed that a few of the cytomegalovirus-associated TCR beta chains recognize cytomegalovirus antigens. The study listed 150 to 200 TCR beta chains as associated with cytomegalovirus. The classifier was reported to diagnose cytomegalovirus status with high specificity and sensitivity in both the original cohort and the validation cohort. The authors suggested that the approach could potentially be extended to other disease states and immunological phenotypes. Most TCR sequences were seen in very few donors, while some public TCRs were found in many individuals.

Via the germline V gene, CDR1 is SGHTA and CDR2 FQGNSA. CDR3 length: 16 amino acids, cysteine to phenylalanine. CDR3 DNA is the only sequence kept; it has 48 bases, read in frame from the first base. V and J are trimmed by 5 bases and 2 bases, and the gene matches miss 11 bases of the junction. The receptor comes from a woman aged 18-35 years in good health and CMV-seronegative. Here the chain combines TRBV7-2 and TRBJ2-7, with 8 central nucleotides matching TRBD2. The specimen sequenced was PBMCs. This receptor carries the CDR3 CASSPGAAGGPYEQYF. The nucleotide sequence reads TGTGCCAGCAGCCCAGGGGCGGCGGGGGGACCCTACGAGCAGTACTTC.